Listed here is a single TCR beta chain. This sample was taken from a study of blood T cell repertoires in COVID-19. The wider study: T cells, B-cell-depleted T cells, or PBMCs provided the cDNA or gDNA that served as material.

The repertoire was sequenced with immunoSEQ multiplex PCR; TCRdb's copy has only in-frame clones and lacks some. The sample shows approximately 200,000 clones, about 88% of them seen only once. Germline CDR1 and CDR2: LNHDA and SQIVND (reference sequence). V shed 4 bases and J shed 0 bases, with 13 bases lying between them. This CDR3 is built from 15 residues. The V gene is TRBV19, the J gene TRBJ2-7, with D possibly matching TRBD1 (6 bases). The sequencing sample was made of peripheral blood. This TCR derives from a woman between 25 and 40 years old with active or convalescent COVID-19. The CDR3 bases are TGTGCCAGTAGTAGGGGGCTGTCTAGCTCCTACGAGCAGTACTTC. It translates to CASSRGLSSSYEQYF.